This TCR beta chain was recovered during a study of blood T cell repertoires in COVID-19 (dated by TCRdb to about 2020). For context, the study as a whole: Collaborator samples came from the United States, Italy and Spain and covered acute and convalescent phases of COVID-19. The material from the prospective study consisted of cDNA or gDNA derived from T cells, B-cell-depleted T cells, or PBMCs. Deeply sampled blood TCRbeta repertoires from subjects exposed to, actively infected with, or recovered from COVID-19 were included in the dataset. The repertoires were made available in a free public database intended to serve as a resource for research on the immune response to SARS-CoV-2. The samples were drawn from the first 160 participants of the ongoing ImmuneRACE study and from 1,254 subjects provided by 6 global collaborators. Sample metadata almost always included a de-identified subject ID, COVID-19 status, age in years and sex. Where HLA class I and class II types were available, the types were taken from metadata supplied by the sample provider, not from assay-based typing. Results the study describes overall, beyond this receptor: Clinical and demographic metadata were provided uncurated, with the amount varying by source and participant.

From the cysteine through the phenylalanine, the CDR3 covers 14 amino acids. The DNA shown is the 42-base CDR3, in frame from base 1. CDR1 and CDR2 are drawn from the germline V gene (reference sequence): SGHKS, YYEKEE. Clipping removes 0 bases from V and 13 bases from J, with 4 as the unmatched junction base count. As regards this clone: It lacks a known antigen. No much larger clonotype is one base removed from it; base qualities were not supplied.

Whole blood was collected in K2EDTA tubes by collaborating institutions according to the institutions' own protocols. For TCRbeta analysis, collaborators shipped samples as frozen whole blood, isolated PBMCs, or DNA extracted from either of those sample types. TCRbeta CDR3 regions were amplified from genomic DNA using the immunoSEQ Assay, a bias-controlled multiplex PCR. On the study's bioinformatics: Within the assay, amplification of reference gene primers was used to estimate how many nucleated cells each sample contained. Sequence reads were collapsed and filtered to measure the absolute abundance of every unique TCRbeta CDR3 rearrangement. Productive Simpson clonality was computed per sample as the square root of Simpson's diversity index over productive rearrangements. This is the immuneACCESS table as TCRdb keeps it, with only in-frame sequences that have V and J called. A part of the clones is gone; compared with another copy, unresolved V genes explain less than half, and the rest is unexplained. The V and J calls and clone size come from that table; D and trimming were worked out from the DNA. The sample contains 130,000 to 150,000 clones, approximately 89% of them found a single time. Together, the top ten hold about 1.5% of the sample.

Material: peripheral blood. This sequence originates from a woman aged 45 to 65 with acute or convalescent COVID-19. This receptor chain uses TRBV5-5 and TRBJ2-1; the central 13 bases match TRBD2. The CDR3 here reads CASSLATSGGAQFF. The nucleotides are TGTGCCAGCAGCTTGGCCACTAGCGGGGGGGCCCAGTTCTTC.